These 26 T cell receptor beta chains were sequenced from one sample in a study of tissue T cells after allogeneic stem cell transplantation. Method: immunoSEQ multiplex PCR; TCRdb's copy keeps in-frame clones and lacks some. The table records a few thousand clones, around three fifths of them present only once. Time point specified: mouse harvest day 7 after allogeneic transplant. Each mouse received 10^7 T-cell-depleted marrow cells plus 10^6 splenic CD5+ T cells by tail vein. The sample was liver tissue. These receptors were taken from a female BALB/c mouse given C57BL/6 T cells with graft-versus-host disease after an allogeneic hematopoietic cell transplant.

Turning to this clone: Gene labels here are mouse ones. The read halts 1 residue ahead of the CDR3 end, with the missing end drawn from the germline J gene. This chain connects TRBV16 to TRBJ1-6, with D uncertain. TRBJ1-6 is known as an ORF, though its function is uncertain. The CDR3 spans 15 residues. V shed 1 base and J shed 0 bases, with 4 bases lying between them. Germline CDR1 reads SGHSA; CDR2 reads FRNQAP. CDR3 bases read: TGTGCAAGCAGCTTAGCCATTTCCTATAATTCGCCCCTCTAC. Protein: CASSLAISYNSPLY. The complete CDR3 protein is CASSLAISYNSPLYF.

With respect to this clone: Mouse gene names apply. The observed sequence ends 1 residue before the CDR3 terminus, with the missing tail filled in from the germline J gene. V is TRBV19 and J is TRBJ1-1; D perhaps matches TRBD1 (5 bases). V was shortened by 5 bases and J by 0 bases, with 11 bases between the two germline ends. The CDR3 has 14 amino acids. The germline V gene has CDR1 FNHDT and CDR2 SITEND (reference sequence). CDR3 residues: CASSPGGANTEVFF. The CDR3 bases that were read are TGTGCCAGCAGCCCGGGGGGGGCAAACACAGAAGTCTTC.

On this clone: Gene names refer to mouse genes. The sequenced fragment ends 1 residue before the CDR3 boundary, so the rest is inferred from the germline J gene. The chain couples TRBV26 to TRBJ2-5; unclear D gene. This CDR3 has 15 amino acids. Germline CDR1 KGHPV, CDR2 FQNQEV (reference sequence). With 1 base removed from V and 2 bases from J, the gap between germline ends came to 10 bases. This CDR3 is CASSLYLASQDTQYF. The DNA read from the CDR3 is TGTGCCAGCAGTCTGTACCTGGCCTCCCAAGACACCCAGTAC. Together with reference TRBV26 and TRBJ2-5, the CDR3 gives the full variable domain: NSKVIQTPRYLVKGQGQKAKMRCIPEKGHPVVFWYQQNKNNEFKFLINFQNQEVLQQIDMTEKRFSAECPSNSPCSLEIQSSEAGDSALYLCASSLYLASQDTQYFGPGTRLLVL.

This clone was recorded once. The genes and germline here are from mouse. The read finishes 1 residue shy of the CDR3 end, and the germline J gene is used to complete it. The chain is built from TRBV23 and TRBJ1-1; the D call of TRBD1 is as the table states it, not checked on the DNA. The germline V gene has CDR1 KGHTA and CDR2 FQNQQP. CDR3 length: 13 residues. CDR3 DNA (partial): TGCTCCAGCAGTCAATCCCAGGGGAAAGGAGTCTTC. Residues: CSSSQSQGKGVF. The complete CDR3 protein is CSSSQSQGKGVFF.

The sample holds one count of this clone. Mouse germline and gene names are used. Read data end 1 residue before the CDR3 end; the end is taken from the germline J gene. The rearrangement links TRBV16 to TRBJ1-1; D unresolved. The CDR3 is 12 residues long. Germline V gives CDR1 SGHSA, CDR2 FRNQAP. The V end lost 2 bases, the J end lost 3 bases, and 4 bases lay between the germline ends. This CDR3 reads CASSLRDTEVFF. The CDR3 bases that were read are TGTGCAAGCAGCTTACGCGACACAGAAGTCTTC.

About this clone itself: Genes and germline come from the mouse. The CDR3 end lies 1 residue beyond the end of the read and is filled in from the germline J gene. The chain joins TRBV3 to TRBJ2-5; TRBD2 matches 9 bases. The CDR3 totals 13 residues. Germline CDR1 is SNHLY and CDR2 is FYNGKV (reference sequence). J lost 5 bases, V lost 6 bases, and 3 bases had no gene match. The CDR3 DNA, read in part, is TGTGCCAGCAGACGACTGGGGGTAGACACCCAGTAC. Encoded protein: CASRRLGVDTQY. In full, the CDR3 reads CASRRLGVDTQYF.

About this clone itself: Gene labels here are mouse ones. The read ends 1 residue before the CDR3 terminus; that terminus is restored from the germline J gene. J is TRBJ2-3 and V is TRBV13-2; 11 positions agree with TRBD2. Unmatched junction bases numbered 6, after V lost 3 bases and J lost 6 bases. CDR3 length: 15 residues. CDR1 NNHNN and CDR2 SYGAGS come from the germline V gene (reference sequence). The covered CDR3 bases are TGTGCCAGCGGTGGTGACTGGGGGGGAGGGGAAACGCTGTAT. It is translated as CASGGDWGGGETLY. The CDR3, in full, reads CASGGDWGGGETLYF.

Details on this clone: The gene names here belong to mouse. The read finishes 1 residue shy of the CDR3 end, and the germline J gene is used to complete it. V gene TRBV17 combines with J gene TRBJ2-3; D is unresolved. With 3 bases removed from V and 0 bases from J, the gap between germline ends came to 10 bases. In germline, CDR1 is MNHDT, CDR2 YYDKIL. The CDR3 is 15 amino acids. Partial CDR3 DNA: TGTGCTAGCAGTAGGATTGGGAGTAGTGCAGAAACGCTGTAT. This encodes CASSRIGSSAETLY. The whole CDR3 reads CASSRIGSSAETLYF. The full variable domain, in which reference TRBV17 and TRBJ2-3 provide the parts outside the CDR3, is DTTVKQNPRYKLARVGKPVNLICSQTMNHDTMYWYQKKPNQAPKLLLFYYDKILNREADTFEKFQSSRPNNSFCSLYIGSAGLEYSAMYLCASSRIGSSAETLYFGSGTRLTVL.

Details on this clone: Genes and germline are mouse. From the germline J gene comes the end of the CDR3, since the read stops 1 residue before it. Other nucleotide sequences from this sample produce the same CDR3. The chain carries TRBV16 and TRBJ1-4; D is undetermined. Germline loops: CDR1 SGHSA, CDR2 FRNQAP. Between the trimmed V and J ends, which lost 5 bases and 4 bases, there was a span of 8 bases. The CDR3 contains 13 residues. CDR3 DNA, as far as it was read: TGTGCAAGCAGCCCAGGCAGCAACGAAAGATTATTT. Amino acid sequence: CASSPGSNERLF. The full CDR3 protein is CASSPGSNERLFF.

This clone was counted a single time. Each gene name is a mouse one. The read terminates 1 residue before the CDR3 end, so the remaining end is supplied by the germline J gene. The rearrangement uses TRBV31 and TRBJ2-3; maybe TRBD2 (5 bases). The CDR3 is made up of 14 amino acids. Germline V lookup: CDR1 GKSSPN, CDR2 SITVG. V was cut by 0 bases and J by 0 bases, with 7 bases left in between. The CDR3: CAWSLLGSAETLYF. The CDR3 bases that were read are TGTGCCTGGAGTCTCCTGGGTAGTGCAGAAACGCTGTAT.

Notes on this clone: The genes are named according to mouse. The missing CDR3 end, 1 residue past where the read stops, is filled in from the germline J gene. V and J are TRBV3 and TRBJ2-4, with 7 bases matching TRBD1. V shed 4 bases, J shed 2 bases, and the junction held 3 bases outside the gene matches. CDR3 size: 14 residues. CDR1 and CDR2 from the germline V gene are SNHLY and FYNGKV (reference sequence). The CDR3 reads CASSSTGVQNTLYF. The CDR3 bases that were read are TGTGCCAGCAGCTCTACAGGGGTTCAAAACACCTTGTAC.

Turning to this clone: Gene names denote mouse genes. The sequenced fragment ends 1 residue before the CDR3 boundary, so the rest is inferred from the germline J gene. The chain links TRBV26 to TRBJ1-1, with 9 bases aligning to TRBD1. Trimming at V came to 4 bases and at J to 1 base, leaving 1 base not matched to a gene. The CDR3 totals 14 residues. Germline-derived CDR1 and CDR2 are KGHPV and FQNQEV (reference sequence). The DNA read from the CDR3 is TGTGCCAGCAGTCCGGGACAGGGGAACACAGAAGTCTTC. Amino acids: CASSPGQGNTEVF. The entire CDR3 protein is CASSPGQGNTEVFF.

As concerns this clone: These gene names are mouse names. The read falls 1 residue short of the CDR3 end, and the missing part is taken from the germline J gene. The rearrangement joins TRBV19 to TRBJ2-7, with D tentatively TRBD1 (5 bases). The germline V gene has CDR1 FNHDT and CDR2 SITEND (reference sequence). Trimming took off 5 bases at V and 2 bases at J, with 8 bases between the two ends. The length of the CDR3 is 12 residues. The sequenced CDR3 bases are TGTGCCAGCAGACGACAGACCTATGAACAGTAC. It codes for CASRRQTYEQY. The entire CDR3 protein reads CASRRQTYEQYF.

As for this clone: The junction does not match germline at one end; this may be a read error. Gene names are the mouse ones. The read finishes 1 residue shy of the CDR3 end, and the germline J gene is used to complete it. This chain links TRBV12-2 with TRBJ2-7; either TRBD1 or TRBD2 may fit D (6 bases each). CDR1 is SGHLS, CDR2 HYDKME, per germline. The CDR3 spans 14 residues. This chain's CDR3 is CASSPGTGGYGQYF. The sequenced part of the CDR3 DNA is TGTGCCAGCTCGCCCGGTACCGGGGGCTATGGACAGTAC.

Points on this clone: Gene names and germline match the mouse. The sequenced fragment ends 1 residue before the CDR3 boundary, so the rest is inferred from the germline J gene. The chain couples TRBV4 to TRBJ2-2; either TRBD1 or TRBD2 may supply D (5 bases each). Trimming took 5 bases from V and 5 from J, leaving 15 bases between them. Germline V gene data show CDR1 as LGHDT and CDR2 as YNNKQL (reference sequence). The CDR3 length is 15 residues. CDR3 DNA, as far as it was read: TGTGCCAGCAGCCCATCGGGGCGAGGGACCGGGCAGCTCTAC. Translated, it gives CASSPSGRGTGQLY. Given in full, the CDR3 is CASSPSGRGTGQLYF.

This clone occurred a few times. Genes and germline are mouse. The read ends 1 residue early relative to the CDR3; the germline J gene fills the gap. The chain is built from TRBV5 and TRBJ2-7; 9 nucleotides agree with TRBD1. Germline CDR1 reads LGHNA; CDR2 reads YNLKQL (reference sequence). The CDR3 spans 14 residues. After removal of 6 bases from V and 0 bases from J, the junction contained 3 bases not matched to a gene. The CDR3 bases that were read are TGTGCCAGCAGGGGGACAGGGCACTCCTATGAACAGTAC. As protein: CASRGTGHSYEQY. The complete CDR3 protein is CASRGTGHSYEQYF.

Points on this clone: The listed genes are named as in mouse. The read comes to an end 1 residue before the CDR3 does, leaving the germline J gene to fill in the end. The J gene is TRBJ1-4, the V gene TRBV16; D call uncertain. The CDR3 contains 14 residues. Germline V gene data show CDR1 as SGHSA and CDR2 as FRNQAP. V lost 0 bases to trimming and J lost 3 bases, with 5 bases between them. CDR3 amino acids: CASSLETTNERLFF. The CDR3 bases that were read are TGTGCAAGCAGCTTAGAAACAACCAACGAAAGATTATTT. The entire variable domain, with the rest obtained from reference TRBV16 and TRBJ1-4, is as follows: NAGVIQTPRHKVTGKGQEATLWCEPISGHSAVFWYRQTIVQGLEFLTYFRNQAPIDDSGMPKERFSAQMPNQSHSTLKIQSTQPQDSAVYLCASSLETTNERLFFGHGTKLSVL.

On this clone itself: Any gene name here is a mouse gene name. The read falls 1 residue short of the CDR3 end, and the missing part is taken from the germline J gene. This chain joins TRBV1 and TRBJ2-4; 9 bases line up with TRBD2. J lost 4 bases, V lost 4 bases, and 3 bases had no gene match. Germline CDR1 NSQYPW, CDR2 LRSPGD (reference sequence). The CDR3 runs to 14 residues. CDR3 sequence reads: CTCSGRLGENTLYF. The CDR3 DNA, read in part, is TGCACCTGCAGTGGAAGACTGGGGGAAAACACCTTGTAC.

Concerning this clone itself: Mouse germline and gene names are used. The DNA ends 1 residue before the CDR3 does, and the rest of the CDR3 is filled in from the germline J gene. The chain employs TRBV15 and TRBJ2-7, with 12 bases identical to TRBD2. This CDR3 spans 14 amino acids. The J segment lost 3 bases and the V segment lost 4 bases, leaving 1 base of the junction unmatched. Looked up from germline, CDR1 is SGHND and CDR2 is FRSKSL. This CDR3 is CASSSGLGGYEQYF. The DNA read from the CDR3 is TGTGCCAGCAGTTCGGGACTGGGGGGCTATGAACAGTAC.

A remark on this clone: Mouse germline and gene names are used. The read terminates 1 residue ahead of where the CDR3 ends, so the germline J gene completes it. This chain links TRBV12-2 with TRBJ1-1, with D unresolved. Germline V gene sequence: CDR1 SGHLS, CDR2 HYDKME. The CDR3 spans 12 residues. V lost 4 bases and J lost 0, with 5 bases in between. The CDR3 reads CASSLTNTEVFF. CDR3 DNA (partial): TGTGCCAGCTCACTTACAAACACAGAAGTCTTC.

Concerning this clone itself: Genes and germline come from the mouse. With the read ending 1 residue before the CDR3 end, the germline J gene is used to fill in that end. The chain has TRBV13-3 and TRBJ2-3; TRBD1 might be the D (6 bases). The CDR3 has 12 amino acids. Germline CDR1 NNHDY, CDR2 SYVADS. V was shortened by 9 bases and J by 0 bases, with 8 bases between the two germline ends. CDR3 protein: CAIRGSAETLYF. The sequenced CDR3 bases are TGTGCCATCAGGGGTAGTGCAGAAACGCTGTAT.

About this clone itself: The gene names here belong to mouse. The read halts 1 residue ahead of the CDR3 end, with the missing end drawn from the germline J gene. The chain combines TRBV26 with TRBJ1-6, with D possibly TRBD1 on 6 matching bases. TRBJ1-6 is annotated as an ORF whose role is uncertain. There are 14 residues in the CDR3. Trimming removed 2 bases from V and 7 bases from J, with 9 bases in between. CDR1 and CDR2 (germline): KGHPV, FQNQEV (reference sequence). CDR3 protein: CASSLAGENSPLYF. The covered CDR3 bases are TGTGCCAGCAGTCTGGCAGGGGAGAATTCGCCCCTCTAC.

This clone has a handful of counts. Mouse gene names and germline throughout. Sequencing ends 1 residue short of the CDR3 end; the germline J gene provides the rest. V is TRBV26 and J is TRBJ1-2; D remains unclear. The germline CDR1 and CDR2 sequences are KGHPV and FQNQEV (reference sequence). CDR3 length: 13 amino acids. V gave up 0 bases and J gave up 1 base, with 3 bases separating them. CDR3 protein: CASSLSGNSDYTF. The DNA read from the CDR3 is TGTGCCAGCAGTCTGTCTGGAAACTCCGACTACACC.

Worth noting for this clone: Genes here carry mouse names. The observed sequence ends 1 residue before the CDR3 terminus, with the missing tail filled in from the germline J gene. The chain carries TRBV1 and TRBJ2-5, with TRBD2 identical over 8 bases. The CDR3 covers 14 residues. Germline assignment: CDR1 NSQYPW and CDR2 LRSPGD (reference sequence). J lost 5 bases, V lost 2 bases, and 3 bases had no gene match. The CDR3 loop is CTCSARDWRDTQYF. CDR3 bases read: TGCACCTGCAGTGCAAGGGACTGGAGAGACACCCAGTAC.

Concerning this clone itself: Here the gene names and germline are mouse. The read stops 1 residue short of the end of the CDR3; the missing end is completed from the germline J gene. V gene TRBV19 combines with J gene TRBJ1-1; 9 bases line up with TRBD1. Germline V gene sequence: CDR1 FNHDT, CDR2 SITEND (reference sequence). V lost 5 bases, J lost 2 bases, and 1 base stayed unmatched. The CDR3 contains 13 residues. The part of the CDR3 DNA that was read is TGTGCCAGCAGGACAGGGGGTAACACAGAAGTCTTC. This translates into CASRTGGNTEVF. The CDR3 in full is CASRTGGNTEVFF.

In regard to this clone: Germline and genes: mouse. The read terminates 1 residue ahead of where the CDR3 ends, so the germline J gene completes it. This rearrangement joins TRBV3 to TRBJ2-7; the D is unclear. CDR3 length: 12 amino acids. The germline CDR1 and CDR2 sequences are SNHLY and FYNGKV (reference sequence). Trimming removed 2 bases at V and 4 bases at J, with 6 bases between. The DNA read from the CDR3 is TGTGCCAGCAGCTTACGCAGATATGAACAGTAC. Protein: CASSLRRYEQY. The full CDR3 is CASSLRRYEQYF. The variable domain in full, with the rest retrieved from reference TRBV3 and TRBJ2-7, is GPKVLQIPSHQIIDMGQMVTLNCDPVSNHLYFYWYKQILGQQMEFLVNFYNGKVMEKSKLFKDQFSVERPDGSYFTLKIQPTALEDSAVYFCASSLRRYEQYFGPGTRLTVL.